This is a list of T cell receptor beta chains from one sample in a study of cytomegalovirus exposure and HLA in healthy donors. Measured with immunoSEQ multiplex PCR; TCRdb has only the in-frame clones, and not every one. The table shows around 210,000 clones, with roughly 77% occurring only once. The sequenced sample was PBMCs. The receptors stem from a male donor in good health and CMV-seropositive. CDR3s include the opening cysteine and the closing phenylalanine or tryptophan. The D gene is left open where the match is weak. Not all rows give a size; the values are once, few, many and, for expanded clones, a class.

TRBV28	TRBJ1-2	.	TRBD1	CASRLQGADGYTF	TGTGCCAGTAGGTTACAGGGGGCGGATGGCTACACCTTC
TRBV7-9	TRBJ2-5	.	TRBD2	CASSRTSGGYPQETQYF	TGTGCCAGCAGCCGCACTAGCGGGGGATACCCGCAAGAGACCCAGTACTTC
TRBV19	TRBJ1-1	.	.	CASSTRGGLGNTEAFF	TGTGCCAGTAGTACAAGGGGGGGCCTTGGGAACACTGAAGCTTTCTTT
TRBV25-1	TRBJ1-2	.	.	CASSPGIFYGYTF	TGTGCCAGCAGCCCAGGGATCTTCTATGGCTACACCTTC
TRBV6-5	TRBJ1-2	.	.	CASYRRLGGYTF	TGTGCCAGCTATAGGCGGTTGGGTGGCTACACCTTC
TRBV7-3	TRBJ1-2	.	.	CASSSWEGSGYTF	TGTGCCAGCAGCTCCTGGGAAGGGAGTGGCTACACCTTC
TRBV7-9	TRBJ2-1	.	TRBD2	CASPPAGGGAYEQFF	TGTGCCTCACCCCCGGCCGGCGGGGGGGCATACGAGCAGTTCTTC
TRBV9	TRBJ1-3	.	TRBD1	CASSPWTGASGNTIYF	TGTGCCAGCAGCCCCTGGACAGGTGCCTCTGGAAACACCATATATTTT
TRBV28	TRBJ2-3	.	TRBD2	CASFNPGGITDTQYF	TGTGCCAGCTTCAACCCGGGGGGGATCACAGATACGCAGTATTTT
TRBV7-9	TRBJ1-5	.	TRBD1	CSSSYTGDRDQPQHF	TGTTCCAGCAGCTATACAGGGGATCGGGATCAGCCCCAGCATTTT
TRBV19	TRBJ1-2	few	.	CASSIENAGNYGYTF	TGTGCCAGTAGTATAGAGAATGCCGGGAACTATGGCTACACCTTC
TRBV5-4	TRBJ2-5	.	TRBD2	CASSYTLAAQETQYF	TGTGCCAGCAGCTACACACTAGCGGCCCAAGAGACCCAGTACTTC
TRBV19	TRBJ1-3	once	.	CASSLNGQSSGNTIYF	TGTGCCAGTAGTCTTAATGGACAGAGCTCTGGAAACACCATATATTTT
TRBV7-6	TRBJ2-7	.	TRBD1	CASSPDRGQEQYF	TGTGCCAGCAGCCCCGACAGGGGCCAGGAGCAGTACTTC
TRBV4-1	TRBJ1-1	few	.	CASSHPQGRGTEAFF	TGCGCCAGCAGCCACCCACAGGGTCGGGGCACTGAAGCTTTCTTT
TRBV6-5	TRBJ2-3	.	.	CASSYGGLYSDTQYF	TGTGCCAGCAGTTACGGGGGGTTGTATTCAGATACGCAGTATTTT
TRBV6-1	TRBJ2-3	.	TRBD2	CASSVGGTTDTQYF	TGTGCCAGCAGTGTCGGGGGGACCACAGATACGCAGTATTTT
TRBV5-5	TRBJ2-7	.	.	CASDDVPEGHEQYF	TGTGCCAGCGACGACGTTCCAGAGGGCCACGAGCAGTACTTC
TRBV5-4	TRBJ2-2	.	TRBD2	CASSLARGLSNTGELFF	TGTGCCAGCAGCTTGGCCCGGGGACTATCGAACACCGGGGAGCTGTTTTTT
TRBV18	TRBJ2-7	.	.	CASSPGAGVESYEQYF	TGTGCCAGCTCACCGGGGGCGGGGGTAGAATCCTACGAGCAGTACTTC
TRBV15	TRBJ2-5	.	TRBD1	CATSRHQGVFEETQYF	TGTGCCACCAGCAGACACCAGGGGGTTTTTGAAGAGACCCAGTACTTC
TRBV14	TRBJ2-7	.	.	CASSQSISYEQYF	TGTGCCAGCAGCCAAAGCATCTCCTACGAGCAGTACTTC
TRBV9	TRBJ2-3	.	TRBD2	CASSPLRTRPTDTQYF	TGTGCCAGCAGCCCCTTGCGGACTAGGCCCACAGATACGCAGTATTTT
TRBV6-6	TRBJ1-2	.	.	CASSYGGNYGYTF	TGTGCCAGCAGTTACGGAGGGAACTATGGCTACACCTTC
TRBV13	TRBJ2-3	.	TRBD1	CASSLIPGQGFSDTQYF	TGTGCCAGCAGCTTAATCCCCGGACAGGGATTTTCAGATACGCAGTATTTT
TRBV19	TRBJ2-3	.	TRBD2	CATVNGRASSTDTQYF	TGTGCCACCGTGAACGGGAGGGCCAGTAGCACAGATACGCAGTATTTT
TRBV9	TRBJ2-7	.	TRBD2	CASSVGSSGYYEQYF	TGTGCCAGCAGCGTAGGTTCTAGCGGATACTACGAGCAGTACTTC